This section outlines one T cell receptor (beta chain) sequence together with its context. Its antigen is as yet unknown. This sample stems from a study of identical twins. The study, taken as a whole, reports: Within beta out-of-frame sequences, the excess sharing observed between twins was weaker. Twin-shared out-of-frame alpha sequences were enriched for low generation probability.

Template switching created a universal primer site, and the cDNA included unique molecular identifiers. TCRdb redid the calling of the 5' RACE reads with MiXCR, one entry per CDR3 protein. The repertoire holds 650,000 to 800,000 distinct CDR3 sequences, with 8.5% to 9% as singletons. This same sample was also taken into another study, of yellow fever vaccine responses in identical twins.

The sequenced material came from PBMCs. The TCR sequence derives from a young woman in good health.

As DNA, the CDR3 is TGCAGCGTTGAAGTCCCGGGCCCCACACCCTACGAGCAGTACTTC. Translated: CSVEVPGPTPYEQYF. The J gene is TRBJ2-7, the V gene TRBV29-1, with D hard to call. In germline, CDR1 is SQVTM, CDR2 ANQGSEA. The CDR3 covers 15 residues. V was trimmed by 1 base and J by 2 bases, leaving 15 bases between them.